This T cell receptor beta chain was obtained from a study of OX40 agonist ivuxolimab in advanced cancers. Study as a whole: Patients got intravenous ivuxolimab at 0.01 to 10 mg/kg every 2 weeks. Partial responses, seen in three patients, involved one hepatocellular carcinoma and two cutaneous melanomas. Subjects had a mean age of roughly 57 years, with a range of roughly 20 to 79; around 84% were male.

Profiling relied on immunoSEQ multiplex PCR, and the TCRdb table lists in-frame clones only, not all of them. Of 46,000 or so clones listed, about 89% are singletons. This clone was observed once. Its antigen is currently unknown. Broader study findings: Relative to CD4+, CD8+ T cells held more expanded clones on average.

The CDR3 is 16 residues long. The V end was cut by 4 bases, the J end by 8 bases, with 23 bases between. The germline CDR1 and CDR2 sequences are SGHDN and FVKESK. The V and J genes are TRBV14 and TRBJ1-1; D call uncertain. Material: CD4+ or CD8+ T cells sorted from blood, obtained in a trial of the OX40 agonist ivuxolimab. The TCR comes from an adult with an advanced solid tumor such as melanoma, head and neck, liver or kidney cancer. CDR3 nucleotides: TGTGCCAGCAGCCCCAAGGACCAAGGGATTTGGAGAGAAGCTTTCTTT. This sequence encodes CASSPKDQGIWREAFF.